This T cell receptor (beta chain) is from a study of blood T cells in healthy people across ages. Samples each had at least 6 micrograms of total RNA extracted. Findings of the study overall: Unknown CMV status may confound age-related changes in expanded clones.

CDR1 is DFQATT and CDR2 is SNEGSKA in the germline V gene (reference sequence). V shed 1 base and J shed 2 bases, with 14 bases lying between them. The CDR3 loop spans 15 amino acids. It was with a sample-barcoded 5' primer and a J-beta primer mix that a second PCR of about 6 to 11 cycles was run. A minimum of 2.5 million CDR3-containing paired-end reads was obtained for each sample. TCRdb analysed the 5' RACE reads with MiXCR anew, one entry per CDR3 protein. The sample shows approximately 1.5 million distinct CDR3 sequences, 34% of them seen only once. In regard to this clonotype: Its antigen is still unknown.

The J gene is TRBJ1-1, the V gene TRBV20-1, with D maybe TRBD1 (6 bases). The sample comprised blood. The receptor comes from a woman aged 30 to 39 in good health. CDR3 loop: CSARVWGQKNTEAFF. CDR3 nucleotide sequence: TGCAGTGCTAGAGTTTGGGGGCAAAAAAACACTGAAGCTTTCTTT.